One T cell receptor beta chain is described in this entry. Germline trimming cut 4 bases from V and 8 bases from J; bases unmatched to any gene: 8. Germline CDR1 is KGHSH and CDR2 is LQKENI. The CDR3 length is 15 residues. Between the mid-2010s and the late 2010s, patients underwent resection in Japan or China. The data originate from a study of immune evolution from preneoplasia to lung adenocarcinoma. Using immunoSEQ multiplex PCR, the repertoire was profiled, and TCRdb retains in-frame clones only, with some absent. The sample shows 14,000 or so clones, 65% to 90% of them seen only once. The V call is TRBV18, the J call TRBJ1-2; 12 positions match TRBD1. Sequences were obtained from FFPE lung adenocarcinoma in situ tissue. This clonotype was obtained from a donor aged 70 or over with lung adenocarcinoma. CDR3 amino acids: CASSRGTGGAFGYTF. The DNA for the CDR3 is TGTGCCAGCTCACGGGGGACAGGGGGCGCTTTCGGCTACACCTTC.